Ten or more counts support the clone carrying this T cell receptor (beta chain). Its matching antigen is unknown. This may come from a read error, since a much larger clone is one base off. Trimming took 6 bases from V and 7 from J, leaving 10 bases between them. CDR3 length equals 11 residues. These data are taken from a study of identical twins. Each CDR3 protein is one row after TCRdb ran MiXCR on the 5' RACE reads. The data contain 1,800,000 or so distinct CDR3 sequences, about 32% of them singletons. Findings of the study overall: The study reached conclusions through statistical analysis that was cross-sectional, not following the same donors. Abundant beta clonotypes from cord blood bore fewer insertions; memory repertoires lacked this pattern. Where out-of-frame alpha sequences were twin-shared, they showed excess low generation probability. Models underestimated out-of-frame TCR alpha sharing in monozygotic twins.

The sequencing sample was made of cord blood. The clonotype originates from a newborn girl in good health. V and J are TRBV12-3 or TRBV12-4 and TRBJ2-7; D unresolved. The CDR3 loop reads CASSPYNEQYF. CDR3 nucleotide sequence: TGTGCCAGCAGCCCCTACAATGAGCAGTACTTC.